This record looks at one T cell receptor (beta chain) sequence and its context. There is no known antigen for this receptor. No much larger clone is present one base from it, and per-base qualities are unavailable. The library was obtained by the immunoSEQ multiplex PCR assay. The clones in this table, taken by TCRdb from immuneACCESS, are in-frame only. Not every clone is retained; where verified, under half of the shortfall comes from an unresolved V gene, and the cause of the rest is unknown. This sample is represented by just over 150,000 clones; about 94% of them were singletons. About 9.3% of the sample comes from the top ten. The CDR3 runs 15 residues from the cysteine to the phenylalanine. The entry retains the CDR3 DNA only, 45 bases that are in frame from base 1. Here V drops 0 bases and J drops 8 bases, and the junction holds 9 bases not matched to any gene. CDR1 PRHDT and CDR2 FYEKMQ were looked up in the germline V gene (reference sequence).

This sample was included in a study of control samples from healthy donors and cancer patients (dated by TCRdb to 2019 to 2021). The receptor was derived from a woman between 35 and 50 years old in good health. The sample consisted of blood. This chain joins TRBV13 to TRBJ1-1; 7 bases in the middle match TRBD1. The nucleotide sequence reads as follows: TGTGCCAGCAGCTTAGGCGGAGGGGGCTATGGAGAAGCTTTCTTT. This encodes CASSLGGGGYGEAFF.